The following is a TCR beta chain sequence with its context. The data were obtained in a study of cytomegalovirus exposure and HLA in healthy donors. Vbeta (60) and Jbeta (13) primers were used in the PCR. TCRdb's table, derived via immunoSEQ multiplex PCR, lists solely in-frame clones and lacks some. The listing contains around 140,000 clones. Trimming shortened V by 0 bases and J by 0 bases, and 10 bases separated the two germline ends. CDR3 length equals 16 residues. Germline loops: CDR1 SGHDT, CDR2 YYEEEE. The rearrangement uses TRBV5-6 and TRBJ2-4; D is uncertain. The sequence was collected from a woman aged 18-35 years in good health and CMV-seronegative. The sequenced sample consisted of PBMCs. CDR3 protein: CASSLVWLQAKNIQYF. For the CDR3, the DNA is TGTGCCAGCAGCTTGGTGTGGCTTCAAGCCAAAAACATTCAGTACTTC.